Listed below are T cell receptor beta chains from one sample, sequenced in a study of blood T cell repertoires in COVID-19. Only in-frame clones appear in the TCRdb table, and some are missing; sequencing was by immunoSEQ multiplex PCR. The sample has approximately 12,000 clones; approximately 74% are singletons. Source material: peripheral blood. The source is a man between 60 and 75 years old with COVID-19, enrolled during active disease. Both conserved end residues are part of each CDR3. D genes are given only for firm matches. The size field is filled for only some rows; it gives once, few, many or a size class.

j_call cdr3_length d_call clone_size v_call cdr3_nt cdr3_aa
TRBJ2-1 15 TRBD2 once TRBV29-1 TGCAGCGTTGAGGGGCTAGCGGGGTGGATCAATGAGCAGTTCTTC CSVEGLAGWINEQFF
TRBJ1-3 16 NA few TRBV9 TGTGCCAGCAGCGTAGGTCCGGCAGGGCCTGGAAACACCATATATTTT CASSVGPAGPGNTIYF
TRBJ1-1 17 NA NA TRBV28 TGTGCCAGCAGTTTATACCCGGCGGGGCGGGGGAACACTGAAGCTTTCTTT CASSLYPAGRGNTEAFF
TRBJ1-1 13 NA once TRBV29-1 TGCAGCGTTGAAGGGCAGGGAAGCACTGAAGCTTTCTTT CSVEGQGSTEAFF
TRBJ1-2 13 NA NA TRBV6-2/TRBV6-3 TGTGCCAGCAGTTTGGGAGTTCTATATGGCTACACCTTC CASSLGVLYGYTF
TRBJ2-6 15 NA NA TRBV29-1 TGCAGCGTTGAAGGCTCAGGGTACGGGGCCAACGTCCTGACTTTC CSVEGSGYGANVLTF
TRBJ2-5 13 NA NA TRBV10-3 TGTGCCATCAGTGTGGGGGGGGCAGAGACCCAGTACTTC CAISVGGAETQYF
TRBJ2-1 18 TRBD2 NA TRBV9 TGTGCCAGCAGCGGGCGGAGGACTAGCGGGGCCAATTACAATGAGCAGTTCTTC CASSGRRTSGANYNEQFF
TRBJ1-4 20 TRBD1 NA TRBV15 TGTGCCACCAGCCGCGGTTCAGGACAGGGGATTTGGGGAACTAATGAAAAACTGTTTTTT CATSRGSGQGIWGTNEKLFF
TRBJ2-5 13 NA NA TRBV6-5 TGTGCCAGCAGGGTGGGGGTAGGGGGGACCCAGTACTTC CASRVGVGGTQYF
TRBJ2-2 14 NA few TRBV6-4 TGTGCCAGCAGTGGGCAGGGAGGCACCGGGGAGCTGTTTTTT CASSGQGGTGELFF
TRBJ2-2 17 TRBD2 NA TRBV18 TGTGCCAGCTCTACGATACTAGCGGGGGCTAACACCGGGGAGCTGTTTTTT CASSTILAGANTGELFF
TRBJ2-5 17 TRBD1 NA TRBV19 TGTGCCAGTAGTGCGCAGTCCTACAGGGGGCTACGAGAGACCCAGTACTTC CASSAQSYRGLRETQYF
TRBJ1-2 14 TRBD1 once TRBV24-1 TGTGCCACCAGTGATTTTGGACAGGGCTATGGCTACACCTTC CATSDFGQGYGYTF
TRBJ1-4 16 NA NA TRBV11-3 TGTGCCAGCAGCTTAGGCGAAACAGGGACGCGGGAAAAACTGTTTTTT CASSLGETGTREKLFF
TRBJ2-1 19 TRBD1 few TRBV27 TGTGCCAGCAGTCCCCTGACAGGGGGCCCCCCGATATTAAACAATGAGCAGTTCTTC CASSPLTGGPPILNNEQFF
TRBJ1-1 13 NA few TRBV6-4 TGTGCCAGCAGTGCGGGGGACCACACTGAAGCTTTCTTT CASSAGDHTEAFF
TRBJ2-5 13 TRBD1 NA TRBV12-3/TRBV12-4 TGTGCCAGCAGCTTGACAGGGGGGGAGACCCAGTACTTC CASSLTGGETQYF
TRBJ1-2 14 NA NA TRBV4-3 TGCGCCAGCAGCCAAGATGTGTTAGTCTATGGCTACACCTTC CASSQDVLVYGYTF
TRBJ1-2 15 TRBD1 NA TRBV27 TGTGCCAGCAGTTGGAGACAGGGAGGCGGCTATGGCTACACCTTC CASSWRQGGGYGYTF
TRBJ1-2 15 TRBD1 NA TRBV7-2 TGTGCCAGCAGCCATGACAGGGGGCGGAACTATGGCTACACCTTC CASSHDRGRNYGYTF
TRBJ1-2 13 NA NA TRBV6-5 TGTGCCAGCAGTTACTTTCGGAACTATGGCTACACCTTC CASSYFRNYGYTF
TRBJ1-1 14 TRBD1 few TRBV5-1 TGCGCCAGCAGCTTTACAGGGGTGGACACTGAAGCTTTCTTT CASSFTGVDTEAFF
TRBJ1-3 13 NA NA TRBV6-2/TRBV6-3 TGTGCCAGCAGCCTGGACAATGGAAACACCATATATTTT CASSLDNGNTIYF
TRBJ2-1 15 TRBD2 NA TRBV2 TGTGCCAGCAGCGTCGGGGGGAGCTCCTACAATGAGCAGTTCTTC CASSVGGSSYNEQFF
TRBJ2-3 17 NA NA TRBV3-1/TRBV3-2 TGTGCCAGCAGCCAATACCGGGTAGCGATGGAAGTAGATACGCAGTATTTT CASSQYRVAMEVDTQYF
TRBJ1-4 17 NA few TRBV4-3 TGCGCCAGCAGCCTCGCCCCGGCTGAGGCAACTAATGAAAAACTGTTTTTT CASSLAPAEATNEKLFF
TRBJ1-6 16 NA NA TRBV27 TGTGCCAGCAGTTCCCTGGACAGACCGTATAATTCACCCCTCCACTTT CASSSLDRPYNSPLHF
TRBJ2-7 11 NA NA TRBV25-1 TGTGCCAGCAGTGGGGGGCGGGAGCAGTACTTC CASSGGREQYF
TRBJ1-1 14 NA NA TRBV30 TGTGCCTGGAGGCGGGAGGTTTGGTACACTGAAGCTTTCTTT CAWRREVWYTEAFF
TRBJ1-4 17 NA NA TRBV7-6 TGTGCCAGCAGCCAGCCGGGACTAGGGCTGCTCAGTGAAAAACTGTTTTTT CASSQPGLGLLSEKLFF
TRBJ1-4 15 NA NA TRBV19 TGTGCCAGTAGTGCCAGGGGTTTGACTAATGAAAAACTGTTTTTT CASSARGLTNEKLFF
TRBJ1-1 15 TRBD1 NA TRBV18 TGTGCCAGCTCACCGAGGGACAGGATAAACACTGAAGCTTTCTTT CASSPRDRINTEAFF
TRBJ2-7 14 NA NA TRBV24-1 TGTGCCACCAGTCTGGGGGGTTCCTCCTACGAGCAGTACTTC CATSLGGSSYEQYF
TRBJ2-7 15 TRBD2 medium-sized TRBV29-1 TGCAGCGTCCCCAAGACTAGCGGGGCCCCCTACGAGCAGTACTTC CSVPKTSGAPYEQYF
TRBJ1-6 15 TRBD1 NA TRBV3-1/TRBV3-2 TGTGCCAGCAGCCAAGGAAACAGGGGTAATTCACCCCTCCACTTT CASSQGNRGNSPLHF
TRBJ1-1 17 NA NA TRBV30 TGTGCCTGGACTGGAGATCAAAGCCCCGTCGGGAACACTGAAGCTTTCTTT CAWTGDQSPVGNTEAFF
TRBJ1-5 14 TRBD1 NA TRBV9 TGTGCCAGCAGCGCGACAGGGGTCAATCAGCCCCAGCATTTT CASSATGVNQPQHF
TRBJ1-6 13 NA NA TRBV6-5 TGTGCCAGCCTCCGCTCCTATAATTCACCCCTCCACTTT CASLRSYNSPLHF
TRBJ2-1 11 NA NA TRBV19 TGTGCCACCGCGTCCGGAGATGAGCAGTTCTTC CATASGDEQFF
TRBJ1-2 13 NA once TRBV5-4 TGTACCAGCAGCTTCGACAGGAGCGATGGCTACACCTTC CTSSFDRSDGYTF
TRBJ1-4 14 TRBD1 NA TRBV19 TGTGCCAGTACCCCGGCAGGGGGCCACGAAAAACTGTTTTTT CASTPAGGHEKLFF
TRBJ2-5 16 NA NA TRBV7-6 TGTGCCAGCAGCTATGGCAACCGGGACAACCAAGAGACCCAGTACTTC CASSYGNRDNQETQYF